Following are 23 T cell receptor beta chains from one sample sequenced in a study of blood T cell repertoires in COVID-19. TCRdb's table, derived via immunoSEQ multiplex PCR, lists solely in-frame clones and lacks some. The sample gives a few hundred thousand clones, roughly 87% of which show up once; roughly 0.66% is in the top ten. The sequencing sample was made of PBMCs or T cells enriched from blood (not recorded which). The receptors stem from a man aged 18-30 years who had recovered from COVID-19.

This clone was seen a single time. The genes are TRBV30 and TRBJ2-7; TRBD2 might be the D (6 bases). The V gene lost 0 bases and the J gene lost 5 bases, with 14 bases spanning the gap. The CDR3 runs 14 residues. Germline CDR1 GTSNPN, CDR2 SVGIG (reference sequence). The CDR3 nucleotides are TGTGCCTGGAGTGTAGGAGGCGGGGTCCACGAGCAGTACTTC. This gives the protein CAWSVGGGVHEQYF.

This clone showed up just once. The gene calls are TRBV5-4 and TRBJ1-1; D may be TRBD1 (5 bases). Germline V gives CDR1 SGHNT, CDR2 YYREEE (reference sequence). The CDR3 is made up of 15 amino acids. Trimming cost V 4 bases and J 1 base, with 14 bases left between them. This CDR3 is CASSPASTGNTEAFF. The CDR3 DNA reads TGTGCCAGCAGCCCGGCAAGCACAGGGAACACTGAAGCTTTCTTT.

CDR3 loop: CASSLGQERSPLHF. The CDR3 nucleotides are TGTGCCAGCAGCCTCGGACAGGAGCGGTCACCCCTCCACTTT. The V and J genes are TRBV7-8 and TRBJ1-6, with TRBD1 matching 7 bases. Germline CDR1 reads SGHVS; CDR2 reads FQNEAQ. Germline trimming cut 5 bases from V and 10 bases from J; bases unmatched to any gene: 8. The CDR3 extends over 14 amino acids.

The chain has TRBV9 and TRBJ2-5, with D perhaps TRBD1 (5 bases). This CDR3 spans 11 amino acids. Trimming shortened V by 7 bases and J by 5 bases, and 9 bases separated the two germline ends. Germline V gives CDR1 SGDLS, CDR2 YYNGEE. CDR3 in amino acids: CASPPGETQYF. The CDR3, as DNA: TGTGCCAGCCCCCCAGGGGAGACCCAGTACTTC.

The genes are TRBV2 and TRBJ1-5, with unresolved D. CDR1 SNHLY and CDR2 FYNNEI come from the germline V gene. The V gene lost 6 bases and the J gene lost 3 bases, with 15 bases spanning the gap. The CDR3 runs to 15 residues. CDR3 in amino acids: CASRSGSENNQPQHF. The CDR3 nucleotides read TGTGCCAGCAGATCCGGGTCGGAAAACAATCAGCCCCAGCATTTT.

CDR3 DNA: TGTGCCAGCTCAATACGGGACACCCCTGGAAACACCATATATTTT. Its protein product is CASSIRDTPGNTIYF. The chain combines TRBV18 with TRBJ1-3, with D perhaps TRBD1 (6 bases). Trimming cost V 5 bases and J 2 bases, with 13 bases left between them. Germline CDR1 and CDR2: KGHSH and LQKENI. This CDR3 contains 15 residues.

V gene TRBV7-8 combines with J gene TRBJ2-3, with 10 bases that match TRBD1. Unmatched junction bases numbered 16, after V lost 5 bases and J lost 5 bases. Germline CDR1 is SGHVS and CDR2 is FQNEAQ. The CDR3 is 18 residues long. CDR3 residues: CASSRSHSDRGRGDTQYF. The DNA for the CDR3 is TGTGCCAGCAGCAGATCCCATTCCGACAGGGGGCGAGGAGATACGCAGTATTTT.

This chain uses TRBV13 with TRBJ1-1, with D possibly being TRBD1 (6 bases). The V and J ends lost 2 bases and 3 bases respectively, with 10 bases between them. This CDR3 comprises 14 residues. Germline loops: CDR1 PRHDT, CDR2 FYEKMQ (reference sequence). The DNA of the CDR3 is TGTGCCAGCAGCTTAAACAGGGTTTACACTGAAGCTTTCTTT. This encodes CASSLNRVYTEAFF.

Here the CDR3 reads CASSYPSGYNEQFF. In DNA, the CDR3 is TGTGCCAGCAGTTACCCTAGCGGGTACAATGAGCAGTTCTTC. V usage is TRBV27 and J usage is TRBJ2-1; 8 positions agree with TRBD2. This CDR3 comprises 14 residues. The germline CDR1 and CDR2 sequences are MNHEY and SMNVEV (reference sequence). The junction had 3 bases not matched to a gene; V was cut back by 4 bases and J by 4 bases.

This clone was detected only once. The V gene is TRBV4-2, the J gene TRBJ1-1, with D perhaps TRBD1 (6 bases). This CDR3 has 13 residues. V gave up 6 bases and J gave up 1 base, with 9 bases separating them. The germline V gene encodes CDR1 LGHNA and CDR2 YNFKEQ. CDR3 bases: TGTGCCAGCAGGACGACAGGGAACACTGAAGCTTTCTTT. This gives the protein CASRTTGNTEAFF.

V is TRBV28 and J is TRBJ1-3, with D uncertain. Trimming stripped 5 bases from V and 0 bases from J, with 8 bases between. The length of the CDR3 is 14 residues. CDR1 is MDHEN and CDR2 is SYDVKM in the germline V gene. This CDR3 is CASSTGNSGNTIYF. CDR3 coding DNA: TGTGCCAGCAGTACCGGGAACTCTGGAAACACCATATATTTT.

This rearrangement joins TRBV7-2 to TRBJ1-3; D gene ambiguous. CDR3 size: 15 residues. The V gene's germline CDR1 is SGHTA and CDR2 FQGNSA. Trimming removed 1 base from V and 4 bases from J, with 11 bases in between. CDR3 region: CASSLVTGTGNTIYF. For the CDR3, the DNA is TGTGCCAGCAGCTTAGTGACGGGAACGGGAAACACCATATATTTT.

The chain recombines TRBV28 with TRBJ1-6; 12 bases are a match to TRBD1. The V gene's germline CDR1 is MDHEN and CDR2 SYDVKM. V lost 9 bases, J lost 9 bases, and 6 bases stayed unmatched. The CDR3 consists of 14 residues. Written as DNA, the CDR3 is TGTGCCAGTAAACCGGGACAGGGGGCTTCACCCCTCCACTTT. Translating gives CASKPGQGASPLHF.

V usage is TRBV10-3 and J usage is TRBJ1-1; D uncertain. V shed 5 bases and J shed 8 bases, with 15 bases lying between them. CDR3 length: 13 residues. Germline V gene lookup returns CDR1 ENHRY and CDR2 SYGVKD. Written as DNA, the CDR3 is TGTGCCATCAGTACGGAACGGGAAAGAGAAGCTTTCTTT. It encodes CAISTEREREAFF.

The chain is built from TRBV30 and TRBJ1-2; maybe TRBD1 (6 bases). Germline loops: CDR1 GTSNPN, CDR2 SVGIG (reference sequence). This CDR3 has 13 residues. V gave up 5 bases and J gave up 4 bases, with 14 bases separating them. The CDR3 is CAWAKTGLYGYTF. The CDR3 DNA is TGTGCCTGGGCGAAGACAGGCCTCTATGGCTACACCTTC.

The V gene is TRBV6-5, the J gene TRBJ1-4; 8 bases line up with TRBD1. CDR3 length: 14 residues. With 5 bases clipped from V and 8 bases from J, the junction kept 7 bases outside the gene matches. Germline V CDR1 and CDR2: MNHEY, SVGAGI. DNA of the CDR3: TGTGCCAGCAGTCTGGACAGACAGGGGGAAAAACTGTTTTTT. Translating it yields CASSLDRQGEKLFF.

This chain connects TRBV6-5 to TRBJ2-7; TRBD2 aligns across 8 bases. The CDR3 has 14 amino acids. V dropped 2 bases and J dropped 3; count of bases not matched to a gene: 3. CDR1 MNHEY and CDR2 SVGAGI come from the germline V gene. CDR3 DNA: TGTGCCAGCAGTTACCAGGGGACTAGCTACGAGCAGTACTTC. This translates into CASSYQGTSYEQYF.

Written as DNA, the CDR3 is TGTGCCAGCAGCTCTGACAAACATAATTCACCCCTCCACTTT. This sequence encodes CASSSDKHNSPLHF. V and J are TRBV9 and TRBJ1-6; D ambiguous. In germline, CDR1 is SGDLS, CDR2 YYNGEE. This CDR3 comprises 14 residues. V lost 4 bases to trimming and J lost 5 bases, with 10 bases between them.

The V call is TRBV11-3, the J call TRBJ1-1, with a tentative D call TRBD1 (5 bases). Germline loops: CDR1 SGHNT, CDR2 YENEEA. V lost 0 bases and J lost 8, with 13 bases in between. The CDR3 is made up of 14 amino acids. CDR3 in amino acids: CASSLDQVAGEAFF. In nucleotides, the CDR3 is TGTGCCAGCAGCTTAGATCAGGTAGCAGGGGAAGCTTTCTTT.

The chain uses TRBV5-1 and TRBJ2-7; D may be TRBD2 (5 bases). The CDR3 covers 15 residues. V was shortened by 4 bases and J by 3 bases, with 17 bases between the two germline ends. The germline V gene encodes CDR1 SGHRS and CDR2 YFSETQ. CDR3 protein: CASSQEDLAVYEQYF. The CDR3 DNA is TGCGCCAGCAGCCAGGAGGACTTGGCGGTCTACGAGCAGTACTTC.

This sequence joins TRBV5-1 and TRBJ1-1; possible D gene TRBD1, 5 bases. V dropped 0 bases and J dropped 1 base, with 10 bases sitting between them. This CDR3 has 15 residues. Germline lookup yields CDR1 SGHRS and CDR2 YFSETQ. The CDR3 coding sequence is TGCGCCAGCAGCTTGGCGGGGGTCCAGAACACTGAAGCTTTCTTT. Translated, it gives CASSLAGVQNTEAFF.

The chain employs TRBV28 and TRBJ1-1; 7 bases line up with TRBD1. Per germline, CDR1 MDHEN and CDR2 SYDVKM. The length of the CDR3 is 13 residues. V was clipped by 5 bases and J by 4 bases; unmatched bases: 4. Written as DNA, the CDR3 is TGTGCCAGCAGTCTACAGGGGTCCACTGAAGCTTTCTTT. Its translation: CASSLQGSTEAFF.

In regard to this clone: Other nucleotide sequences from this sample produce the same CDR3. The V call is TRBV19, the J call TRBJ2-1, with TRBD2 as a possible D gene (5 bases). The V gene lost 1 base and the J gene lost 2 bases, with 9 bases spanning the gap. Germline V CDR1 and CDR2: LNHDA, SQIVND (reference sequence). The length of the CDR3 is 15 residues. The CDR3 loop reads CASSIVGGPYNEQFF. CDR3 bases: TGTGCCAGTAGTATAGTTGGCGGGCCCTACAATGAGCAGTTCTTC.